Listed below are T cell receptor beta chains from one sample, sequenced in a study of metastatic and nonmetastatic thyroid tumors. TCRdb re-called clones from the PCR reads using MiXCR. This sample has tens of thousands of clones, with about an eighth found just once. What was sequenced was blood. The receptor set was obtained from a female donor with papillary thyroid cancer or a benign thyroid nodule (not recorded which). Some clones in this sample may be carry-over from other donors' samples. Both conserved end residues are part of each CDR3. The D gene is left open where the match is weak. Size tells how often a clone was seen (once, few, many) or the class of an expanded clone, and some rows leave it out.

J gene: TRBJ2-1; D gene: TRBD2; V gene: TRBV20-1; clone size: many; CDR3 DNA: TGCAGTGCTAGAGATATGGGACTAGACTACAATGAGCAGTTCTTC; CDR3 protein: CSARDMGLDYNEQFF
J gene: TRBJ1-2; D gene: -; V gene: TRBV3-1; clone size: many; CDR3 DNA: TGTGCCAGCAGGAAACAGGGTTCCCATGGCTACACCTTC; CDR3 protein: CASRKQGSHGYTF
J gene: TRBJ1-1; D gene: -; V gene: TRBV7-2; clone size: many; CDR3 DNA: TGTGCCAGCAGCCAGCCGGGACGGCGCACTGAAGCTTTCTTT; CDR3 protein: CASSQPGRRTEAFF
J gene: TRBJ2-6; D gene: -; V gene: TRBV29-1; clone size: many; CDR3 DNA: TGCAGCGTTGGGTACTCTGGGGCCAACGTCCTGACTTTC; CDR3 protein: CSVGYSGANVLTF
J gene: TRBJ1-2; D gene: TRBD1; V gene: TRBV6-2/TRBV6-3; clone size: many; CDR3 DNA: TGTGCCAGCTACGCGAGTACCGGACAGGGTGCGCGCTACACCTTC; CDR3 protein: CASYASTGQGARYTF
J gene: TRBJ2-7; D gene: TRBD1; V gene: TRBV6-2/TRBV6-3; clone size: many; CDR3 DNA: TGTGCCAGCTTGGGCAGGGGGCGCGAGCAGTACTTC; CDR3 protein: CASLGRGREQYF
J gene: TRBJ2-5; D gene: -; V gene: TRBV3-1; clone size: many; CDR3 DNA: TGTGCCAGCAGCCCCCGGGTGGAGGGGATTGTGACCCAGTACTTC; CDR3 protein: CASSPRVEGIVTQYF
J gene: TRBJ2-1; D gene: -; V gene: TRBV2; clone size: many; CDR3 DNA: TGTGCCAGCAGTGCCGGGGTCAGCTCCTACAATGAGCAGTTCTTC; CDR3 protein: CASSAGVSSYNEQFF
J gene: TRBJ2-7; D gene: TRBD1; V gene: TRBV12-3/TRBV12-4; clone size: many; CDR3 DNA: TGTGCCAGCAGCGGACAGGGAACCCCCTACGAGCAGTACTTC; CDR3 protein: CASSGQGTPYEQYF
J gene: TRBJ2-7; D gene: -; V gene: TRBV12-3/TRBV12-4; clone size: many; CDR3 DNA: TGTGCCAGCAGTTTAGAGGGACACCACGAGCAGTACTTC; CDR3 protein: CASSLEGHHEQYF
J gene: TRBJ2-7; D gene: -; V gene: TRBV2; clone size: many; CDR3 DNA: TGTGCCAGCAGTGAAGTAATAGTTAGGCAGTACTTC; CDR3 protein: CASSEVIVRQYF
J gene: TRBJ2-3; D gene: TRBD2; V gene: TRBV3-1; clone size: many; CDR3 DNA: TGTGCCAGCAGCCTAGCGGGAGCTACGAATACGCAGTATTTT; CDR3 protein: CASSLAGATNTQYF
J gene: TRBJ2-3; D gene: TRBD1; V gene: TRBV7-3; clone size: few; CDR3 DNA: TGTGCCAGCAGCCCACCCGGACAGGGGGCTACGCAGTATTTT; CDR3 protein: CASSPPGQGATQYF
J gene: TRBJ2-5; D gene: -; V gene: TRBV7-2; clone size: many; CDR3 DNA: TGTGCCAGCAGCTTAAACCAAGAGACCCAGTACTTC; CDR3 protein: CASSLNQETQYF
J gene: TRBJ2-1; D gene: -; V gene: TRBV6-2/TRBV6-3; clone size: -; CDR3 DNA: TGTGCCAGCATTTCCCAAGTAAAGCATTTCTTC; CDR3 protein: CASISQVKHFF
J gene: TRBJ1-1; D gene: TRBD1; V gene: TRBV28; clone size: many; CDR3 DNA: TGTGCCAGCAGGAAGGACAGGTATGCGAACACTGAAGCTTTCTTT; CDR3 protein: CASRKDRYANTEAFF
J gene: TRBJ2-1; D gene: TRBD2; V gene: TRBV2; clone size: many; CDR3 DNA: TGTGCCAGCAGTGAAATCCTAGCGGGAGCGTCTGAGCAGTTCTTC; CDR3 protein: CASSEILAGASEQFF
J gene: TRBJ1-4; D gene: -; V gene: TRBV7-2; clone size: many; CDR3 DNA: TGTGCCAGCACACGCGACAGCGGGGCTGGCGCAAAACTGTTTTTT; CDR3 protein: CASTRDSGAGAKLFF